This TCR beta chain was found in a study of blood T cell repertoires in COVID-19. Study details: Sources were T cells, B-cell-depleted T cells, or PBMCs; the material itself was cDNA or gDNA.

Per the study methods: Using reference gene primer amplification, nucleated cell counts were estimated. Only in-frame clones appear in the TCRdb table, and some are missing; sequencing was by immunoSEQ multiplex PCR. V and J calls and clone size follow that table, whereas D and trimming were derived from the DNA. This table has 150,000 to 200,000 clones, 80% to 95% appearing once. Sequencing input: peripheral blood. The origin of this receptor is a man younger than 40 with COVID-19, enrolled during active disease.

The CDR3 coding sequence is TGTGCCAGCAGCTTAGCGACAGGGTCGAATCAGCCCCAGCATTTT. Translating gives CASSLATGSNQPQHF. V gene TRBV7-2 combines with J gene TRBJ1-5; 7 bases line up with TRBD1. Germline V gene data show CDR1 as SGHTA and CDR2 as FQGNSA. V lost 0 bases, J lost 4 bases, and 3 bases stayed unmatched. The CDR3 length is 15 residues. Full variable domain (rest looked up from reference TRBV7-2 and TRBJ1-5): GAGVSQSPSNKVTEKGKDVELRCDPISGHTALYWYRQSLGQGLEFLIYFQGNSAPDKSGLPSDRFSAERTGGSVSTLTIQRTQQEDSAVYLCASSLATGSNQPQHFGDGTRLSIL.